This TCR beta chain emerged from a study of T cells after posttransplantation cyclophosphamide. Study outcomes and limitations: Donor-recipient repertoire similarity was low at 1-2 months, rising over year one. Recipient CMV seropositivity and CMV reactivation strongly tracked TRB clonality.

On the day of bone marrow donation, the related graft donor provided peripheral blood. Germline CDR1 reads LNHNV; CDR2 reads YYDKDF (reference sequence). The CDR3 is 14 amino acids. J gave up 4 bases and V 3 bases, and 2 bases lay outside the gene matches. Sequenced by immunoSEQ multiplex PCR; TCRdb stores in-frame clones only, minus some. The repertoire yields over 30,000 clones, none seen only once; the top ten contain approximately 1.2%. A word on this clone: Its antigen remains unknown.

The rearrangement links TRBV15 to TRBJ2-5; 10 bases align to TRBD1. The source is a girl aged 10 to 17 in good health, CMV-negative, and a related stem cell transplant donor. Sample: PBMCs. For the CDR3, the DNA is TGTGCCACCAGCAGGGACAGGGGGGGAGAGACCCAGTACTTC. It is translated as CATSRDRGGETQYF.